This T cell receptor beta chain was profiled in a study of blood T cell repertoires in COVID-19. Across the study: Spain, Italy and the United States supplied samples that represented acute and convalescent COVID-19. PBMCs, B-cell-depleted T cells, or T cells provided the cDNA or gDNA that made up the material.

As originally analysed: Amplified reference gene primers provided the basis for estimating nucleated cell counts. Profiling relied on immunoSEQ multiplex PCR, and the TCRdb table lists in-frame clones only, not all of them. V and J calls and clone size follow that table, whereas D and trimming were derived from the DNA. In the table there are around 100,000 clones, over 75% of which are singletons. This TCR derives from a human donor in a cohort sampled during active COVID-19. The sequencing input was peripheral blood.

DNA for the CDR3: TGTGCCAGCGGCGCAAGGGGCAGATATGGCTACACCTTC. It encodes CASGARGRYGYTF. This chain connects TRBV12-3 or TRBV12-4 to TRBJ1-2; TRBD1 is a possible D gene (5 bases). The CDR3 is 13 amino acids. The V end was cut by 8 bases, the J end by 5 bases, with 15 bases between.